This TCR beta chain emerged from a study of blood T cell repertoires in COVID-19. Germline-derived CDR1 and CDR2 are SGHRS and YFSETQ. CDR3 size: 13 residues. V was clipped by 5 bases and J by 5 bases, with 14 bases between them. The assay was immunoSEQ multiplex PCR, and TCRdb's table has in-frame clones only and misses some. In the table there are about 320,000 clones, about 90% of which are singletons. This clone was seen once. The TCR originated in a young man who had recovered from COVID-19. The chain has TRBV5-1 and TRBJ2-7; D not certain. The sequenced sample was peripheral blood. The CDR3 sequence is CASSDMTADEQYF. Written as DNA, the CDR3 is TGCGCCAGCAGTGATATGACCGCGGACGAGCAGTACTTC.